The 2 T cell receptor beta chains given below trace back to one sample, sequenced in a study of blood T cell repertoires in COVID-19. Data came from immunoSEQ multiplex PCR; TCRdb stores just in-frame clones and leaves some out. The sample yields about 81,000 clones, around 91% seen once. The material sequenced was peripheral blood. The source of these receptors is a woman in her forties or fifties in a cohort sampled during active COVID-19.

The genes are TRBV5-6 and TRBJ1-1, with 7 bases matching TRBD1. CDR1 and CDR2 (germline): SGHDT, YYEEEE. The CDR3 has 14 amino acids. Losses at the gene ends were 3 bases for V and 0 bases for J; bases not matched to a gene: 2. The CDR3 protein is CASSWGQMNTEAFF. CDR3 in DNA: TGTGCCAGCAGCTGGGGACAGATGAACACTGAAGCTTTCTTT.

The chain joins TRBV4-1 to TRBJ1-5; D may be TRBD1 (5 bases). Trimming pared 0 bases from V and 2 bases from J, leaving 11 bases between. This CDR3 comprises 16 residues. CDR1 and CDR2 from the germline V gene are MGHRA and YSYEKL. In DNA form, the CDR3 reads TGCGCCAGCAGCCAAGAGAACGGGGGAGGCAATCAGCCCCAGCATTTT. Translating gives CASSQENGGGNQPQHF.